The source of this T cell receptor (beta chain) is a study of T cell responses to AZD1222 COVID-19 vaccine. The data were produced by immunoSEQ multiplex PCR, yet TCRdb's version contains in-frame clones alone and is incomplete. The sample records 120,000 to 150,000 clones, around 92% being singletons. V was cut by 2 bases and J by 6 bases, with 11 bases left in between. The CDR3 loop spans 15 amino acids. CDR1 and CDR2 from the germline V gene are KGHSH and LQKENI. This rearrangement joins TRBV18 to TRBJ1-6, with D perhaps matching TRBD1 (5 bases). This sequence originates from an adult in good health. The source material was peripheral blood, sampled on day 0 of AZD1222 vaccination. The CDR3 loop reads CASSPRRQSNSPLHF. In DNA, the CDR3 is TGTGCCAGCTCACCAAGGAGACAGTCTAATTCACCCCTCCACTTT. The complete variable domain, with remaining parts taken from reference TRBV18 and TRBJ1-6, reads NAGVMQNPRHLVRRRGQEARLRCSPMKGHSHVYWYRQLPEEGLKFMVYLQKENIIDESGMPKERFSAEFPKEGPSILRIQQVVRGDSAAYFCASSPRRQSNSPLHFGNGTRLTVT.